Below, one T cell receptor (beta chain) is given with its context. Its antigen is as yet unknown. Assay: immunoSEQ multiplex PCR; the TCRdb copy retains only in-frame clones and omits some. The sample lists around 620,000 clones, approximately 95% occurring once. The naive CD8 population came from CD45RO-negative cells selected for CCR7, without terminally differentiated effector memory CD45RA+ cells. Germline V gene lookup returns CDR1 SNHLY and CDR2 FYNNEI. V gave up 1 base and J gave up 6 bases; unmatched junction bases: 4. This CDR3 spans 14 amino acids. The sample is drawn from a study of shared clonotypes between healthy human individuals. Study-wide points: A few donors had 4% to 6.5% of their naive CD4 clonotypes in common. In contrast to clonotypes shared by all four donors, non-shared clonotypes had lower generation probabilities.

The source of this sequence is a woman aged 25 to 45 in good health. The chain carries TRBV2 and TRBJ2-7, with TRBD1 matching over 9 bases. Sequencing was done on a sample of naive CD8+ T cells sorted from blood. DNA for the CDR3: TGTGCCAGCAGTGAAGGGGACAGGGCGGGCGAGCAGTACTTC. Its translation is CASSEGDRAGEQYF.